This T cell receptor beta chain was sequenced for a study of OX40 agonist ivuxolimab in advanced cancers. Across the study: The dose-escalation group included hepatocellular carcinoma, melanoma, renal cell carcinoma and head and neck cancer.

The data were produced by immunoSEQ multiplex PCR, yet TCRdb's version contains in-frame clones alone and is incomplete. The sample lists tens of thousands of clones; roughly 88% were seen once. Trimming took off 2 bases at V and 7 bases at J, with 18 bases between the two ends. This CDR3 is built from 16 residues. The germline V gene has CDR1 SGHTA and CDR2 FQGTGA. Peripheral blood came from all dose cohorts at three timepoints. This sequence joins TRBV7-3 and TRBJ2-1; maybe TRBD2 (7 bases). This sample comprised CD4+ or CD8+ T cells sorted from blood, obtained in a trial of the OX40 agonist ivuxolimab. The TCR comes from an adult with an advanced solid tumor such as melanoma, head and neck, liver or kidney cancer. The CDR3 DNA reads as TGTGCCAGCAGCTTAGGGCCGGGGGGCCCCAGGAATGAGCAGTTCTTC. It specifies CASSLGPGGPRNEQFF.